This TCR beta chain emerged from a study of T cells in Graves' hyperthyroidism and ophthalmopathy. RNA transcripts were the template for amplifying TCR beta CDR3 regions. During a first-round RT-PCR of the TCR CDR3, the HTBI primer set was used. TCRdb analysed the multiplex PCR reads with MiXCR anew, one entry per CDR3 protein. There are approximately 380,000 distinct CDR3 sequences in the sample; about an eighth occur only once, and 28% lies in the top ten. This clonotype was counted between two and nine times. Germline V CDR1 and CDR2: MDHEN, SYDVKM. V lost 4 bases, J lost 3 bases, and 15 bases lay in between. CDR3 length: 15 amino acids. Disease lasting under 3 months, a NOSPECS grade of at least 4, and a Clinical Activity Score of at least 3 were features of the ophthalmopathy patients. Reasons for excluding patients were uncontrolled infection, other autoimmune disease, pregnancy or lactation.

The sequenced sample consisted of blood. The receptor's source is a man in his fifties with Graves' ophthalmopathy. The genes are TRBV28 and TRBJ1-1; D uncertain. The CDR3 protein is CASSSHSYTDTEAFF. CDR3 coding DNA: TGTGCCAGCAGTTCCCATTCGTACACCGACACTGAAGCTTTCTTT.